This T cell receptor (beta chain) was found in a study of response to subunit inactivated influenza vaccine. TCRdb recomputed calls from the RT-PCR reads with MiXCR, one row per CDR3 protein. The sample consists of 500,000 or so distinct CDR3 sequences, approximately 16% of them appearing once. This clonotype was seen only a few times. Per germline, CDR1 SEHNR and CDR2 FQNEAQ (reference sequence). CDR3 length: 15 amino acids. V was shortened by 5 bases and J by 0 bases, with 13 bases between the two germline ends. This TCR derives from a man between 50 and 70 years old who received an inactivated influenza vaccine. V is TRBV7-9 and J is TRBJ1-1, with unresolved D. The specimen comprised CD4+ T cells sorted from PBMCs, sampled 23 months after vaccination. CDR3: CASSPTLGMNTEAFF. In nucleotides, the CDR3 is TGTGCCAGCAGCCCAACGCTAGGTATGAACACTGAAGCTTTCTTT.